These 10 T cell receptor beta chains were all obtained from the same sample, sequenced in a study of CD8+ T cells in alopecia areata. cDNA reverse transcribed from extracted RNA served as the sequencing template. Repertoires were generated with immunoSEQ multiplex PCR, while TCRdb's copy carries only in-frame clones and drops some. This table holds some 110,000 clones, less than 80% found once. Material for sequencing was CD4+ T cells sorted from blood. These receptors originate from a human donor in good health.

CDR3 bases: TGCGCCACCTCAGGACAGACCTATGGCTACACCTTC. Amino acids: CATSGQTYGYTF. The J gene is TRBJ1-2, the V gene TRBV4-1; weak D call: TRBD1 (6 bases). The germline V gene has CDR1 MGHRA and CDR2 YSYEKL. The V gene lost 10 bases and the J gene lost 4 bases, with 13 bases spanning the gap. This CDR3 region has 12 residues.

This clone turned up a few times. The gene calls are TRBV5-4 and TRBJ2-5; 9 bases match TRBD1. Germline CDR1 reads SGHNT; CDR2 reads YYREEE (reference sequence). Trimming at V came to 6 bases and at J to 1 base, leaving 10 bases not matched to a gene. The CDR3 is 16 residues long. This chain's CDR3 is CASTNLGQGFQETQYF. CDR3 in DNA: TGTGCCAGCACCAACCTCGGACAGGGGTTCCAAGAGACCCAGTACTTC.

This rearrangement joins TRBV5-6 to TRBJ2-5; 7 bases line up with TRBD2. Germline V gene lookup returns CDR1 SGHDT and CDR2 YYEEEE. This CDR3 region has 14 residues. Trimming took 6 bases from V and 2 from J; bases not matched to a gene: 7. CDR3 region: CASTTGRGQETQYF. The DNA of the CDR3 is TGTGCCAGCACCACGGGGAGGGGACAAGAGACCCAGTACTTC.

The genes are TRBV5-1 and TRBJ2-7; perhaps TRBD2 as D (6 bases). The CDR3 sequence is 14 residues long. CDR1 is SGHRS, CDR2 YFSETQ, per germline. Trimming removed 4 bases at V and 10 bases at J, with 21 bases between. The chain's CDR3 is CASSPEGTGDLQYF. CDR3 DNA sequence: TGCGCCAGCAGCCCGGAGGGGACCGGAGATTTACAGTACTTC.

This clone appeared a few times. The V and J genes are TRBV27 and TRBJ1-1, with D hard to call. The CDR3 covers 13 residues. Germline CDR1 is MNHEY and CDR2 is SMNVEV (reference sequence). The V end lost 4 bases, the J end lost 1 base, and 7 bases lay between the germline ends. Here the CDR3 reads CASSSGSNTEAFF. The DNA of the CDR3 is TGTGCCAGCAGTTCAGGATCGAACACTGAAGCTTTCTTT.

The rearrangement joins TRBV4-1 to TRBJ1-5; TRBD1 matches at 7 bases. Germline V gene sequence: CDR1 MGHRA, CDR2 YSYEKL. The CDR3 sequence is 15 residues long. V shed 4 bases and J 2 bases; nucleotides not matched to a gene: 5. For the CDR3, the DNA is TGCGCCAGCAGCCCCAGGGGGATCGGCAATCAGCCCCAGCATTTT. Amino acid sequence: CASSPRGIGNQPQHF.

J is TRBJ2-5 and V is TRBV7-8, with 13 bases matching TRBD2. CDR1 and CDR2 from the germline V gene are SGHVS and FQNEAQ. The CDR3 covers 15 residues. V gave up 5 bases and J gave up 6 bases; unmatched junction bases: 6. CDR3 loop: CASSIGLAGAQTQYF. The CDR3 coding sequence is TGTGCCAGCAGCATCGGACTAGCGGGGGCCCAGACCCAGTACTTC.

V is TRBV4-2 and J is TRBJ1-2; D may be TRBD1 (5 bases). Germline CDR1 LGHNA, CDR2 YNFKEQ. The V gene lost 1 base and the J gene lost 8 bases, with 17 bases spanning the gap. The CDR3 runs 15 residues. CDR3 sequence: CASSQADSLGNGYTF. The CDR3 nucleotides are TGTGCCAGCAGCCAAGCCGACAGCCTCGGTAACGGCTACACCTTC.

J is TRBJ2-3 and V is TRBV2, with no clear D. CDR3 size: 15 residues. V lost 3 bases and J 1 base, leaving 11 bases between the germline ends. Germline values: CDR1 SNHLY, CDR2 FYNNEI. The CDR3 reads CASSELRIGTDTQYF. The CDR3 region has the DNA TGTGCCAGCAGTGAGCTTCGAATAGGCACAGATACGCAGTATTTT. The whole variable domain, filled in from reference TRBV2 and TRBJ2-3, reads EPEVTQTPSHQVTQMGQEVILRCVPISNHLYFYWYRQILGQKVEFLVSFYNNEISEKSEIFDDQFSVERPDGSNFTLKIRSTKLEDSAMYFCASSELRIGTDTQYFGPGTRLTVL.

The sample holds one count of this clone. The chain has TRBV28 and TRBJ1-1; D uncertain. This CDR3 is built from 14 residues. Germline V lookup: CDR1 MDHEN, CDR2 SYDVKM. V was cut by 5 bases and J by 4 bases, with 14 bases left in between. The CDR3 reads CASSPPAGGTEAFF. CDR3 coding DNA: TGTGCCAGCAGTCCCCCGGCGGGTGGCACTGAAGCTTTCTTT.